These T cell receptor beta chains were read from a single sample in a study of CD8+CD57+ T cells in acquired aplastic anemia. MiXCR, run by TCRdb on the reads, gives a single entry per CDR3 protein. The table includes 300,000 or so distinct CDR3 sequences, 45% to 65% detected once. Source material: sorted CD4+, CD8+, or CD8+CD57+ T cells (not recorded which) from PBMCs. These receptors all come from a human donor with aplastic anemia. Both conserved end residues are part of each CDR3. Each record gives: D gene, J gene, clone size, V gene, CDR3 protein, CDR3 DNA. The D gene is left open where the match is weak. A clone size is listed for some rows: how often the clone was seen (once, few, many), or a class if it is expanded.

>-|TRBJ1-6|many|TRBV19
CASSMWSYNSPLHF
TGTGCCAGTAGTATGTGGAGCTATAATTCACCCCTCCACTTT
>-|TRBJ2-1|many|TRBV7-2
CASSLGPSSGNEQFF
TGTGCCAGCAGCTTAGGGCCTTCCTCTGGGAATGAGCAGTTCTTC
>-|TRBJ1-6|-|TRBV6-5
CASSYGPHGRLHF
TGTGCCAGCAGTTACGGACCCCACGGAAGGCTCCACTTT
>TRBD1|TRBJ2-5|-|TRBV7-9
CASEGRWDRGLETQYF
TGTGCCAGCGAGGGACGGTGGGACAGGGGATTAGAGACCCAGTACTTC
>-|TRBJ2-5|-|TRBV20-1
CSASITGTQYF
TGCAGTGCTAGTATTACGGGGACCCAGTACTTC
>TRBD1|TRBJ1-6|-|TRBV5-6
CTSSLTGSNSPLHF
TGTACCAGCAGCTTGACAGGGAGTAATTCACCCCTCCACTTT
>-|TRBJ2-3|few|TRBV12-3/TRBV12-4
CASSRGGADTQYF
TGTGCCAGCAGCAGGGGGGGTGCAGATACGCAGTATTTT
>-|TRBJ1-1|-|TRBV7-9
CASSHTGSEAFF
TGTGCCAGCAGTCATACAGGGTCTGAAGCTTTCTTT
>TRBD2|TRBJ2-7|many|TRBV3-1
CASSQGGGGYEQYF
TGTGCCAGCAGCCAAGGGGGGGGTGGCTACGAGCAGTACTTC
>-|TRBJ2-2|-|TRBV7-2
CASSLLSTNTGELFF
TGTGCCAGCAGCTTACTGTCCACGAACACCGGGGAGCTGTTTTTT
>-|TRBJ1-2|-|TRBV10-3
CASSYSAGETPGARYGYTF
TGTGCCAGCAGTTACTCCGCAGGGGAAACACCGGGGGCAAGATATGGCTACACCTTC
>TRBD2|TRBJ2-1|-|TRBV2
CASGTSGGKNNEQFF
TGTGCCAGCGGAACTAGCGGGGGGAAGAACAATGAGCAGTTCTTC
>-|TRBJ1-2|-|TRBV10-3
CAIRADTNYGYTF
TGTGCCATCAGGGCAGATACTAACTATGGCTACACCTTC
>-|TRBJ2-1|many|TRBV9
CASSVNDNEQFF
TGTGCCAGCAGCGTAAACGACAATGAGCAGTTCTTC
>-|TRBJ2-7|-|TRBV7-9
CASSCTVFHPNEQYF
TGTGCCAGCAGCTGCACGGTGTTTCATCCGAACGAGCAGTACTTC
>TRBD1|TRBJ1-5|-|TRBV18
CASSLSGGVGNQPQHF
TGTGCCAGCTCACTTTCAGGGGGAGTTGGCAATCAGCCCCAGCATTTT
>-|TRBJ2-1|-|TRBV28
CASRPGPSSYNEQFF
TGTGCCAGCAGGCCGGGGCCGAGCTCCTACAATGAGCAGTTCTTC
>TRBD1|TRBJ2-7|-|TRBV5-1
CASSYTTGHYEQYF
TGCGCCAGCAGCTATACGACAGGGCATTACGAGCAGTACTTC
>TRBD2|TRBJ2-7|many|TRBV6-6
CASSYSRLAGASYEQYF
TGTGCCAGCAGTTACTCGAGACTAGCGGGAGCCTCCTACGAGCAGTACTTC
>-|TRBJ1-3|-|TRBV5-1
CASSLFYTGSGNTIYF
TGCGCCAGCAGCTTGTTCTATACAGGCTCTGGAAACACCATATATTTT
>TRBD1|TRBJ2-4|-|TRBV5-1
CASSARDRRGDIQYF
TGCGCCAGCAGCGCCAGGGACAGGAGAGGTGACATTCAGTACTTC
>-|TRBJ1-5|many|TRBV12-3/TRBV12-4
CASSLGGSNQPQHF
TGTGCCAGCAGTTTGGGAGGGAGCAATCAGCCCCAGCATTTT
>TRBD2|TRBJ2-2|-|TRBV20-1
CSVAGRGGTGELFF
TGCAGCGTAGCCGGGCGGGGGGGCACCGGGGAGCTGTTTTTT
>TRBD2|TRBJ2-5|many|TRBV3-1
CASSSSAGGSETQYF
TGTGCCAGCAGCTCATCAGCGGGAGGGTCAGAGACCCAGTACTTC
>TRBD2|TRBJ2-3|-|TRBV15
CATSREAGGSDTQYF
TGTGCCACCAGCAGAGAAGCGGGAGGCTCAGATACGCAGTATTTT
>-|TRBJ2-7|once|TRBV4-2
CASSVDPVVSYEQYF
TGTGCCAGCAGCGTAGACCCTGTAGTCTCCTACGAGCAGTACTTC
>-|TRBJ2-1|-|TRBV25-1
CASSGFSAFGEQFF
TGTGCCAGCAGTGGGTTTAGTGCGTTTGGTGAGCAGTTCTTC
>-|TRBJ2-1|-|TRBV12-5
CASGSLNEQFF
TGTGCTAGCGGGAGTTTGAATGAGCAGTTCTTC
>TRBD1|TRBJ2-5|-|TRBV5-1
CASSSRGQGAGETQYF
TGCGCCAGCAGCTCCCGGGGACAGGGGGCGGGAGAGACCCAGTACTTC
>-|TRBJ2-7|many|TRBV7-8
CASSLGLSGSYEQYF
TGTGCCAGCAGCTTAGGTTTAAGCGGAAGCTACGAGCAGTACTTC
>-|TRBJ2-7|many|TRBV6-5
CASGPTSTYEQYF
TGTGCCAGCGGACCTACCTCCACCTACGAGCAGTACTTC
>TRBD2|TRBJ2-5|-|TRBV29-1
CSVDSGSQGTQYF
TGCAGCGTCGATAGCGGGAGTCAGGGGACCCAGTACTTC
>-|TRBJ2-4|-|TRBV19
CASSIAGSQYF
TGTGCCAGTAGTATCGCAGGGTCTCAGTACTTC
>-|TRBJ2-7|-|TRBV2
CASSEWDYEQYF
TGTGCCAGCAGTGAATGGGATTACGAGCAGTACTTC
>TRBD1|TRBJ1-1|-|TRBV2
CASSQRTGRTEAFF
TGTGCCAGCAGCCAGAGGACAGGTCGGACTGAAGCTTTCTTT
>-|TRBJ1-1|many|TRBV2
CASSVQGNTEAFF
TGTGCCAGCAGTGTACAGGGGAACACTGAAGCTTTCTTT
>-|TRBJ1-1|-|TRBV5-1
CASSDFTDTEAFF
TGTGCCAGCAGTGATTTTACCGATACTGAAGCTTTCTTT
>TRBD1|TRBJ1-1|many|TRBV6-5
CASSYNRGSPGNTEAFF
TGTGCCAGCAGTTACAACAGGGGCTCTCCGGGGAACACTGAAGCTTTCTTT
>TRBD1|TRBJ2-1|-|TRBV7-3
CASSAGQGAQFF
TGTGCCAGCAGCGCGGGACAGGGTGCTCAGTTCTTC
>-|TRBJ1-2|many|TRBV7-9
CASSLNRRYGYTF
TGTGCCAGCAGCTTAAACCGCCGCTATGGCTACACCTTC
>-|TRBJ1-3|-|TRBV20-1
CSLKDSSFYICSARGREANTIYF
-
>-|TRBJ1-2|-|TRBV7-2
CASSLGADQANYGYTF
TGTGCCAGCAGCTTAGGGGCAGATCAAGCTAACTATGGCTACACCTTC
>TRBD1|TRBJ1-6|many|TRBV27
CASSSGQGNSPLHF
TGTGCCAGCAGTTCGGGACAGGGTAATTCACCCCTCCACTTT
>TRBD1|TRBJ2-1|once|TRBV10-1
CARGLTGTGGFDEQFF
TGCGCCAGAGGTCTTACGGGGACAGGGGGCTTCGATGAGCAGTTCTTC
>-|TRBJ2-7|many|TRBV7-9
CASSSHYRDPSYEQYF
TGTGCCAGCAGTTCTCATTATCGCGACCCGAGCTACGAGCAGTACTTC
>TRBD1|TRBJ2-2|-|TRBV10-1
CASGPGTGGLRDTGELFF
TGCGCCAGCGGCCCCGGGACAGGGGGCTTGAGGGACACCGGGGAGCTGTTTTTT
>-|TRBJ2-7|-|TRBV9
CASSPPPLEGTYEQYF
TGTGCCAGCAGCCCCCCCCCCTTGGAGGGCACCTACGAGCAGTACTTC